Shown below are 26 T cell receptor beta chains from a single sample sequenced in a study of blood T cell repertoires in COVID-19. Profiled with immunoSEQ multiplex PCR; TCRdb holds only in-frame clones, not every one. There are 120,000 to 150,000 clones in the sample; approximately 90% occur only once, and roughly 30% lies in the top ten. Sequencing was performed on peripheral blood. The receptors originated from a human donor in a cohort sampled during active COVID-19.

This clone came up a few times. The V gene is TRBV19, the J gene TRBJ1-6, with D maybe TRBD1 (5 bases). Trimming cost V 6 bases and J 3 bases, with 18 bases left between them. CDR3 length: 17 amino acids. Germline V CDR1 and CDR2: LNHDA, SQIVND (reference sequence). In DNA, the CDR3 is TGTGCCAGTAGCGCCATCGGCGGGGCGATCTATAATTCACCCCTCCACTTT. As protein: CASSAIGGAIYNSPLHF. The full variable domain, in which reference TRBV19 and TRBJ1-6 provide the parts outside the CDR3, is DGGITQSPKYLFRKEGQNVTLSCEQNLNHDAMYWYRQDPGQGLRLIYYSQIVNDFQKGDIAEGYSVSREKKESFPLTVTSAQKNPTAFYLCASSAIGGAIYNSPLHFGNGTRLTVT.

J is TRBJ1-6 and V is TRBV7-9; 8 nucleotides agree with TRBD1. The junction had 4 bases not matched to a gene; V was cut back by 1 base and J by 11 bases. Germline loops: CDR1 SEHNR, CDR2 FQNEAQ (reference sequence). CDR3 length: 14 residues. The CDR3 sequence: CASSLGRGLTPLHF. CDR3 DNA: TGTGCCAGCAGCTTAGGCAGGGGGCTGACACCCCTCCACTTT.

The V gene is TRBV7-2, the J gene TRBJ2-7; 7 bases are shared with TRBD1. Germline lookup yields CDR1 SGHTA and CDR2 FQGNSA. V lost 2 bases, J lost 5 bases, and 3 bases stayed unmatched. This CDR3 region has 13 residues. CDR3 sequence (DNA): TGTGCCAGCAGCTTACGCCAGGGGGACGAGCAGTACTTC. It codes for CASSLRQGDEQYF.

The chain carries TRBV3-1 (or the pseudogene TRBV3-2) and TRBJ2-1, with 9 bases that match TRBD2. The CDR3 runs to 16 residues. From germline, CDR1 is LGHDT and CDR2 YNNKEL (reference sequence). V shed 3 bases, J shed 4 bases, and the junction held 7 bases outside the gene matches. The CDR3 nucleotides are TGTGCCAGCAGCCAGTTTAGCGGGGGACCTTACAATGAGCAGTTCTTC. It yields the protein CASSQFSGGPYNEQFF.

The V gene is TRBV9, the J gene TRBJ2-4; a possible D gene is TRBD1 (5 bases). V was pared by 7 bases and J by 2 bases, with 16 bases between. This CDR3 is 15 amino acids long. Germline V gene data show CDR1 as SGDLS and CDR2 as YYNGEE. Here the CDR3 reads CASGRGSPTKNIQYF. The CDR3 coding sequence is TGTGCCAGCGGAAGGGGATCACCTACCAAAAACATTCAGTACTTC.

This clone was counted a single time. This sequence joins TRBV13 and TRBJ1-1; D perhaps matches TRBD1 (6 bases). Looked up from germline, CDR1 is PRHDT and CDR2 is FYEKMQ (reference sequence). CDR3 length: 14 amino acids. V was clipped by 0 bases and J by 6 bases, with 11 bases between them. CDR3 in amino acids: CASSLGQGTAEAFF. The DNA of the CDR3 is TGTGCCAGCAGCTTAGGACAGGGAACGGCTGAAGCTTTCTTT.

The chain couples TRBV12-3 or TRBV12-4 to TRBJ1-1; TRBD1 aligns across 8 bases. The length of the CDR3 is 13 residues. The V segment lost 8 bases and the J segment 4 bases; nucleotides outside the gene matches: 6. The CDR3 nucleotides read TGTGCCAGCGGGTTGACAGGGGTCACTGAAGCTTTCTTT. Its protein product is CASGLTGVTEAFF.

V and J are TRBV4-1 and TRBJ1-2; 7 bases agree with TRBD1. The junction had 1 base not matched to a gene; V was cut back by 0 bases and J by 3 bases. CDR3 size: 14 residues. Germline loops: CDR1 MGHRA, CDR2 YSYEKL. The CDR3 DNA reads as TGCGCCAGCAGCCAAGAAGGGGGCCACTATGGCTACACCTTC. Translating gives CASSQEGGHYGYTF.

This clone was seen more than once but under ten times. The genes are TRBV7-9 and TRBJ1-2; no clear D. The ends were cut back, 5 bases at V and 5 bases at J, with 12 bases in the middle. The CDR3 has 13 amino acids. Germline V CDR1 and CDR2: SEHNR, FQNEAQ (reference sequence). This CDR3 reads CASSAEGRYGYTF. Here the CDR3 DNA reads TGTGCCAGCAGCGCAGAGGGTCGATATGGCTACACCTTC.

The CDR3 here is CASSQDPPSGGPYNEQFF. As DNA, the CDR3 is TGCGCCAGCAGCCAAGATCCTCCTAGCGGGGGGCCATACAATGAGCAGTTCTTC. The chain employs TRBV4-1 and TRBJ2-1, with 11 positions matching TRBD2. The CDR3 covers 18 residues. Trimming at V came to 0 bases and at J to 4 bases, leaving 8 bases not matched to a gene. CDR1 is MGHRA and CDR2 is YSYEKL in the germline V gene.

V is TRBV6-5 and J is TRBJ2-7, with D perhaps matching TRBD1 (6 bases). V lost 0 bases, J lost 0 bases, and 12 bases lay in between. The CDR3 consists of 16 residues. Germline CDR1 MNHEY, CDR2 SVGAGI. For the CDR3, the DNA is TGTGCCAGCAGTTACTCGGGGGCGCTAAGCTCCTACGAGCAGTACTTC. This sequence encodes CASSYSGALSSYEQYF.

The chain joins TRBV19 to TRBJ1-5; the D gene is possibly TRBD1 (6 bases). The germline V gene has CDR1 LNHDA and CDR2 SQIVND (reference sequence). CDR3 length equals 16 residues. Trimming removed 6 bases at V and 1 base at J, with 16 bases between. In nucleotides, the CDR3 is TGTGCCAGTAGCACGCTAGGGGGTCTGAGCAATCAGCCCCAGCATTTT. Amino acid sequence: CASSTLGGLSNQPQHF.

The genes are TRBV7-3 and TRBJ2-3; TRBD2 agrees at 11 bases. The J segment lost 3 bases and the V segment lost 5 bases, leaving 7 bases of the junction unmatched. Germline assignment: CDR1 SGHTA and CDR2 FQGTGA. This CDR3 is 16 amino acids long. The CDR3 loop is CASSPVAGGPTDTQYF. In DNA form, the CDR3 reads TGTGCCAGCAGCCCCGTAGCGGGGGGGCCGACAGATACGCAGTATTTT.

This chain uses TRBV5-6 with TRBJ2-1; D not certain. Trimming took 2 bases from V and 6 from J, leaving 6 bases between them. The germline V gene has CDR1 SGHDT and CDR2 YYEEEE. The CDR3 extends over 12 amino acids. CDR3 sequence reads: CASSLASNEQFF. Here the CDR3 DNA reads TGTGCCAGCAGCTTAGCTAGCAATGAGCAGTTCTTC.

The V gene is TRBV29-1, the J gene TRBJ1-1; maybe TRBD1 (5 bases). The CDR3 runs 11 residues. V was shortened by 8 bases and J by 1 base, with 8 bases between the two germline ends. Germline loops: CDR1 SQVTM, CDR2 ANQGSEA. The CDR3 here is CSCTGNTEAFF. In nucleotides, the CDR3 is TGCAGCTGTACAGGGAACACTGAAGCTTTCTTT.

V and J are TRBV6-5 and TRBJ2-1; 8 nucleotides line up with TRBD1. CDR1 is MNHEY, CDR2 SVGAGI, per germline. This CDR3 is built from 13 residues. With V trimmed by 3 bases and J by 9 bases, 4 bases remained unmatched. The CDR3 loop reads CASSYRTGLEQFF. The CDR3 nucleotides are TGTGCCAGCAGTTATAGGACAGGGCTTGAGCAGTTCTTC.

The chain is built from TRBV6-1 and TRBJ2-7; possibly TRBD2 for D (7 bases). Germline CDR1 MNHNS, CDR2 SASEGT. The CDR3 loop spans 16 amino acids. Trimming left V 1 base short and J 4 bases short, with 17 bases between. This chain's CDR3 is CASSEVGGPNFYEQYF. As DNA, the CDR3 is TGTGCCAGCAGTGAAGTGGGGGGGCCAAATTTTTACGAGCAGTACTTC.

The chain carries TRBV19 and TRBJ2-7; maybe TRBD1 (5 bases). This CDR3 has 15 amino acids. The germline V and J ends were trimmed by 3 bases and 6 bases, with 18 bases remaining between them. In germline, CDR1 is LNHDA, CDR2 SQIVND (reference sequence). The CDR3 spells CASSMPTGPVVEQYF. The CDR3 DNA follows: TGTGCCAGTAGTATGCCAACAGGCCCCGTTGTCGAGCAGTACTTC.

The chain recombines TRBV27 with TRBJ2-2; D possibly corresponds to TRBD2 (5 bases). V lost 0 bases and J 7 bases, leaving 12 bases between the germline ends. Germline lookup yields CDR1 MNHEY and CDR2 SMNVEV (reference sequence). CDR3 size: 15 residues. The CDR3 region has the DNA TGTGCCAGCAGTTTATCAGAGGGAGTTGGCGGGGAGCTGTTTTTT. This sequence encodes CASSLSEGVGGELFF.

The chain links TRBV10-3 to TRBJ2-3, with 7 bases identical to TRBD2. Trimming at V came to 4 bases and at J to 0 bases, leaving 4 bases not matched to a gene. This CDR3 is built from 15 residues. Per the germline V gene, CDR1 is ENHRY and CDR2 is SYGVKD. CDR3 protein: CAISAGRESTDTQYF. CDR3 sequence (DNA): TGTGCCATCAGTGCGGGGAGGGAAAGCACAGATACGCAGTATTTT.

The chain joins TRBV5-4 to TRBJ2-3; TRBD2 is a possible D gene (5 bases). The CDR3 is 15 amino acids. Germline values: CDR1 SGHNT, CDR2 YYREEE (reference sequence). V was pared by 4 bases and J by 1 base, with 13 bases between. The CDR3 sequence is CASSPRTWGTDTQYF. CDR3 in DNA: TGTGCCAGCAGCCCGCGGACTTGGGGCACAGATACGCAGTATTTT. Looking up the rest from reference TRBV5-4 and TRBJ2-3 gives the full variable domain: ETGVTQSPTHLIKTRGQQVTLRCSSQSGHNTVSWYQQALGQGPQFIFQYYREEENGRGNFPPRFSGLQFPNYSSELNVNALELDDSALYLCASSPRTWGTDTQYFGPGTRLTVL.

The rearrangement joins TRBV19 to TRBJ1-1; tentative D call: TRBD1 (6 bases). CDR1 is LNHDA, CDR2 SQIVND, per germline (reference sequence). This CDR3 has 13 residues. V lost 6 bases, J lost 1 base, and 9 bases lay in between. The CDR3 sequence: CASSQQGNTEAFF. CDR3 in DNA: TGTGCCAGTAGCCAACAGGGGAACACTGAAGCTTTCTTT.

This sequence joins TRBV4-1 and TRBJ1-4; D is ambiguous. Trimming pared 2 bases from V and 8 bases from J, leaving 12 bases between. There are 14 residues in the CDR3. From germline, CDR1 is MGHRA and CDR2 YSYEKL. The CDR3 is CASSQFAGGEKLFF. CDR3 nucleotides: TGCGCCAGCAGCCAATTTGCGGGTGGAGAAAAACTGTTTTTT.

The chain couples TRBV9 to TRBJ1-4, with no clear D. In germline, CDR1 is SGDLS, CDR2 YYNGEE. CDR3 length: 17 residues. V was cut by 4 bases and J by 8 bases, with 24 bases left in between. CDR3 bases: TGTGCCAGCAGCCCCCACGGTATGATGGAGGGTGGGGAAAAACTGTTTTTT. Translated, it gives CASSPHGMMEGGEKLFF.

The chain uses TRBV4-2 and TRBJ1-5, with D maybe TRBD1 (6 bases). Trimming pared 0 bases from V and 7 bases from J, leaving 13 bases between. The CDR3 runs to 15 residues. The germline V gene has CDR1 LGHNA and CDR2 YNFKEQ. CDR3 sequence: CASSQDSGVGQPQHF. CDR3 nucleotide sequence: TGTGCCAGCAGCCAAGATTCAGGGGTAGGGCAGCCCCAGCATTTT.

CDR3 amino acids: CASSVGMSYEQYF. DNA for the CDR3: TGTGCCAGCAGCGTCGGGATGTCCTACGAGCAGTACTTC. V usage is TRBV14 and J usage is TRBJ2-7; D perhaps matches TRBD2 (5 bases). The CDR3 extends over 13 amino acids. V was cut by 5 bases and J by 1 base, with 9 bases left in between. Germline CDR1 SGHDN, CDR2 FVKESK.